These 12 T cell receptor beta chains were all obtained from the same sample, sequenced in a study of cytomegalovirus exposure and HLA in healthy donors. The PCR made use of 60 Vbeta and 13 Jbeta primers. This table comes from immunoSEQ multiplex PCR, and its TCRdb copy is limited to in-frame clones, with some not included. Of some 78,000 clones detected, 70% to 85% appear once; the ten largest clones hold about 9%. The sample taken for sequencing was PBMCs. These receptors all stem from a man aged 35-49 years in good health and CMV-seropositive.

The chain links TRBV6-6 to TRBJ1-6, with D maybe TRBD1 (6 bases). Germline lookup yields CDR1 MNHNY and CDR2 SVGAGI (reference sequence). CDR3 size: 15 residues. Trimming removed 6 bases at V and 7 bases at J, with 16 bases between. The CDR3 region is CASRGAGATNSPLHF. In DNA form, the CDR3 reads TGTGCCAGCAGAGGGGCAGGGGCGACAAATTCACCCCTCCACTTT.

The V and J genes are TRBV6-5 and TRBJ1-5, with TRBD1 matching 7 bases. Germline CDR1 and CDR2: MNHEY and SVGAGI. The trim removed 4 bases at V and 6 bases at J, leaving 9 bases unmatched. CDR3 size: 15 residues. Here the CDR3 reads CASSSIQGDAQPQHF. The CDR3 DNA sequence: TGTGCCAGCAGTTCCATTCAGGGGGACGCTCAGCCCCAGCATTTT.

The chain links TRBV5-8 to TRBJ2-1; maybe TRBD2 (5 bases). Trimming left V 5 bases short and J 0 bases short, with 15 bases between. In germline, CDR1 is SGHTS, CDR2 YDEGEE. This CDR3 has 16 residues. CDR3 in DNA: TGTGCCAGCAGTCAGGAGGTCTACAGCTCCTACAATGAGCAGTTCTTC. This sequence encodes CASSQEVYSSYNEQFF.

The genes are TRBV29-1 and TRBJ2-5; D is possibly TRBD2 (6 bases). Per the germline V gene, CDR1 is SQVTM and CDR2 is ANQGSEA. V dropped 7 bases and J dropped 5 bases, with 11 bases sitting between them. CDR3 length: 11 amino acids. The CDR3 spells CSGGGGETQYF. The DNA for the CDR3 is TGCAGCGGGGGAGGAGGGGAGACCCAGTACTTC. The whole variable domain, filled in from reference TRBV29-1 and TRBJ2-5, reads SAVISQKPSRDICQRGTSLTIQCQVDSQVTMMFWYRQQPGQSLTLIATANQGSEATYESGFVIDKFPISRPNLTFSTLTVSNMSPEDSSIYLCSGGGGETQYFGPGTRLLVL.

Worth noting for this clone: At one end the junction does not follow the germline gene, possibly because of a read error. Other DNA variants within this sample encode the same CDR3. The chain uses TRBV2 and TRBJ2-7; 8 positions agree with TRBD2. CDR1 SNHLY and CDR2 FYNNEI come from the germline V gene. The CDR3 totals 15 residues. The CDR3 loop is CASSANAGGSYEQYF. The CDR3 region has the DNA TGCGCCAGCAGTGCGAATGCGGGAGGCTCCTACGAGCAGTACTTC.

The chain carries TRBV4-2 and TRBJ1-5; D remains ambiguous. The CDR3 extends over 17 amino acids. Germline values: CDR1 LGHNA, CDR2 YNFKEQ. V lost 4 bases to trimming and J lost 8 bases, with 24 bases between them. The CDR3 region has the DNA TGTGCCAGCAGCCCAGTTCCCCAAGGAGAGGGAGACAAGCCCCAGCATTTT. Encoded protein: CASSPVPQGEGDKPQHF.

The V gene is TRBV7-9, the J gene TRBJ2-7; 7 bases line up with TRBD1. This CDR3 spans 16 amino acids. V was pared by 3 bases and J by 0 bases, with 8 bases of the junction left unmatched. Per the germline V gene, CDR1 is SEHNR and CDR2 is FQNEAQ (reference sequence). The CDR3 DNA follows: TGTGCCAGCAGCTTTTCCCACCGGGACAGCTCCTACGAGCAGTACTTC. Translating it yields CASSFSHRDSSYEQYF.

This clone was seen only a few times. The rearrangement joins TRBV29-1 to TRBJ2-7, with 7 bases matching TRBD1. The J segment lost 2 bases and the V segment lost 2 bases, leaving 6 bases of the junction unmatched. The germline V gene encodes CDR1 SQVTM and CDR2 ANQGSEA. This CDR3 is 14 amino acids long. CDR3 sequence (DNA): TGCAGCGTTGAAATCGGGACAGCAACCTACGAGCAGTACTTC. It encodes CSVEIGTATYEQYF.

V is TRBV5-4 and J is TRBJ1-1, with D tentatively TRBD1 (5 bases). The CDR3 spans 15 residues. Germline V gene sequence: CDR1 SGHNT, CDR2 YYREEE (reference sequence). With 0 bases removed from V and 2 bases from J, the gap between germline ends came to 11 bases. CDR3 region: CASSLDGWGNTEAFF. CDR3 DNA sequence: TGTGCCAGCAGCTTGGATGGGTGGGGCAACACTGAAGCTTTCTTT.

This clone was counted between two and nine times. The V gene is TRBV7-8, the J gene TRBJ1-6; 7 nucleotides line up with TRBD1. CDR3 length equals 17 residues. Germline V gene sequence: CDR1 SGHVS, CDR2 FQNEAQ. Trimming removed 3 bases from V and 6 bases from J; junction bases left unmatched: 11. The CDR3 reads CASSFKRGTVTNSPLHF. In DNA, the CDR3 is TGTGCCAGCAGCTTCAAGAGGGGGACAGTAACTAATTCACCCCTCCACTTT.

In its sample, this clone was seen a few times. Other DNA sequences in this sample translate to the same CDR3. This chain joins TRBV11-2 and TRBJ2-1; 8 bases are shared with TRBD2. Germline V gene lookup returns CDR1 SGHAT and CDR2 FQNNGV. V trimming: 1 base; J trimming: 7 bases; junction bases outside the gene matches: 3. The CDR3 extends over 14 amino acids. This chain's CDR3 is CASSLAGGRNEQFF. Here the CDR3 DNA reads TGTGCCAGCAGCTTAGCGGGGGGGAGGAATGAGCAGTTCTTC. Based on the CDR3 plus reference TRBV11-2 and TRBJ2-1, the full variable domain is EAGVAQSPRYKIIEKRQSVAFWCNPISGHATLYWYQQILGQGPKLLIQFQNNGVVDDSQLPKDRFSAERLKGVDSTLKIQPAKLEDSAVYLCASSLAGGRNEQFFGPGTRLTVL.

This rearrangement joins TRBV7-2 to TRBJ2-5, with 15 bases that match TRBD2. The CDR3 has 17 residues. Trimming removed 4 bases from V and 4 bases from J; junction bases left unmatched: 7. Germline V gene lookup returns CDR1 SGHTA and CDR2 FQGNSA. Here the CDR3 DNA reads TGTGCCAGCAGCTCACCGGGGGGACTAGCGGGGGGAGAGACCCAGTACTTC. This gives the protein CASSSPGGLAGGETQYF.